The rows below give T cell receptor beta chains drawn from one sample of a study of radiation and T cells in renal cell carcinoma. TCRdb's copy holds only in-frame clones and misses some; the assay was immunoSEQ multiplex PCR. The repertoire holds roughly 5,000 clones, with around 68% as singletons. Here the sequenced sample was tumor tissue, taken from a patient whose treatment was nephrectomy without radiotherapy. These receptors were taken from a human donor with renal cell carcinoma. Each CDR3 is given with its conserved first and last residue. The D gene is left open where the match is weak. Expanded clones are given a class, and other clones once, few, many or no size at all.

abundance: few; d_gene: TRBD2; j_gene: TRBJ2-5; v_gene: TRBV6-7; CDR3aa: CASSYSRAPLCGGQETQYF; CDR3nt: TGTGCCAGCAGTTACTCGAGGGCCCCCCTTTGCGGGGGCCAAGAGACCCAGTACTTC
abundance: few; d_gene: -; j_gene: TRBJ1-3; v_gene: TRBV15; CDR3aa: CATSRDMGSRNTIYF; CDR3nt: TGTGCCACCAGCAGAGATATGGGCTCCAGAAACACCATATATTTT
abundance: -; d_gene: TRBD2; j_gene: TRBJ2-1; v_gene: TRBV9; CDR3aa: CASSLRTSGTYNEQFF; CDR3nt: TGTGCCAGCAGCCTGCGGACTAGCGGGACCTACAATGAGCAGTTCTTC
abundance: -; d_gene: TRBD2; j_gene: TRBJ2-7; v_gene: TRBV28; CDR3aa: CASTLTSDYEQYF; CDR3nt: TGTGCCAGCACTCTGACTAGCGACTACGAGCAGTACTTC
abundance: -; d_gene: -; j_gene: TRBJ2-5; v_gene: TRBV10-3; CDR3aa: CAISEWRDNQETQYF; CDR3nt: TGTGCCATCAGTGAGTGGCGGGACAACCAAGAGACCCAGTACTTC
abundance: -; d_gene: -; j_gene: TRBJ2-5; v_gene: TRBV4-2; CDR3aa: CASSPSPRGAGGETQYF; CDR3nt: TGTGCCAGCAGCCCAAGTCCTCGGGGCGCGGGTGGAGAGACCCAGTACTTC
abundance: -; d_gene: TRBD1; j_gene: TRBJ1-2; v_gene: TRBV7-2; CDR3aa: CASSLQGAADYGYTF; CDR3nt: TGTGCCAGCAGCTTACAGGGGGCCGCGGACTATGGCTACACCTTC
abundance: -; d_gene: TRBD2; j_gene: TRBJ2-2; v_gene: TRBV7-2; CDR3aa: CASIVEAGVTGELFF; CDR3nt: TGTGCCAGCATTGTCGAAGCGGGAGTTACCGGGGAGCTGTTTTTT
abundance: once; d_gene: -; j_gene: TRBJ2-7; v_gene: TRBV30; CDR3aa: CAWDYGPSYEQYF; CDR3nt: TGTGCCTGGGACTACGGACCCTCCTACGAGCAGTACTTC
abundance: -; d_gene: -; j_gene: TRBJ1-6; v_gene: TRBV30; CDR3aa: CAWRASGSLWALHF; CDR3nt: TGTGCCTGGAGGGCCAGCGGGAGCCTTTGGGCCCTCCACTTT
abundance: few; d_gene: -; j_gene: TRBJ1-1; v_gene: TRBV19; CDR3aa: CASSERGGNTEAFF; CDR3nt: TGTGCCAGTAGCGAGAGGGGGGGGAACACTGAAGCTTTCTTT
abundance: once; d_gene: -; j_gene: TRBJ1-1; v_gene: TRBV19; CDR3aa: CASGVSANTEAFF; CDR3nt: TGTGCCAGTGGGGTGAGTGCGAACACTGAAGCTTTCTTT
abundance: -; d_gene: TRBD2; j_gene: TRBJ2-1; v_gene: TRBV19; CDR3aa: CASSQTSGDYNEQFF; CDR3nt: TGTGCCAGTAGTCAGACTAGCGGGGACTACAATGAGCAGTTCTTC
abundance: medium-sized; d_gene: -; j_gene: TRBJ2-3; v_gene: TRBV27; CDR3aa: CASSLSRPDTQYF; CDR3nt: TGTGCCAGCAGTTTATCGAGGCCAGATACGCAGTATTTT
abundance: -; d_gene: TRBD1; j_gene: TRBJ1-1; v_gene: TRBV18; CDR3aa: CASSPNRGRVTEAFF; CDR3nt: TGTGCCAGCTCACCAAACAGGGGGCGGGTGACTGAAGCTTTCTTT
abundance: -; d_gene: -; j_gene: TRBJ2-3; v_gene: TRBV5-1; CDR3aa: CASSTQGNTQYF; CDR3nt: TGCGCCAGCAGCACCCAGGGAAATACGCAGTATTTT
abundance: -; d_gene: -; j_gene: TRBJ1-1; v_gene: TRBV19; CDR3aa: CASSARTANTEAFF; CDR3nt: TGTGCCAGTAGTGCCCGGACAGCGAACACTGAAGCTTTCTTT
abundance: -; d_gene: TRBD1; j_gene: TRBJ2-3; v_gene: TRBV7-9; CDR3aa: CASSSWTGSTDTQYF; CDR3nt: TGTGCCAGCAGCTCCTGGACAGGGAGCACAGATACGCAGTATTTT
abundance: medium-sized; d_gene: -; j_gene: TRBJ2-5; v_gene: TRBV27; CDR3aa: CASSLSVLETQYF; CDR3nt: TGTGCCAGCAGTTTGAGTGTTCTAGAGACCCAGTACTTC
abundance: few; d_gene: -; j_gene: TRBJ2-1; v_gene: TRBV7-2; CDR3aa: CASSLAGPVTRSYNEQFF; CDR3nt: TGTGCCAGCAGCTTAGCCGGGCCCGTAACGCGCTCCTACAATGAGCAGTTCTTC